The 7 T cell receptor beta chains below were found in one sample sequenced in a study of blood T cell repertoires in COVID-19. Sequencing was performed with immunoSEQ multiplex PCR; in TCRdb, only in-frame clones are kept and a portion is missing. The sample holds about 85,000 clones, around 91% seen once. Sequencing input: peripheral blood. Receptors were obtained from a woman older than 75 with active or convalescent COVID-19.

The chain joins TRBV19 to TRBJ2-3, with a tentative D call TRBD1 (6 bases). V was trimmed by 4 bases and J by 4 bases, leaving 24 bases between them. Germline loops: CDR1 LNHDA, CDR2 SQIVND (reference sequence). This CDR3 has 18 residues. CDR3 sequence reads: CASSTRYWDIRPPDTQYF. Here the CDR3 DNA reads TGTGCCAGTAGTACGCGGTATTGGGACATTCGTCCCCCAGATACGCAGTATTTT.

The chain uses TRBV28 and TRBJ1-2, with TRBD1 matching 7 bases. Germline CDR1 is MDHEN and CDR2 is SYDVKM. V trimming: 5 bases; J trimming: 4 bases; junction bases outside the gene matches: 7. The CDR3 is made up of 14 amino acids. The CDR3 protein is CASSTQTGIYGYTF. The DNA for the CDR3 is TGTGCCAGCAGTACCCAGACAGGGATCTATGGCTACACCTTC.

CDR3 protein: CASSLELIDSGANVLTF. The CDR3 bases are TGTGCCAGCAGCTTGGAGCTTATAGACTCTGGGGCCAACGTCCTGACTTTC. The rearrangement links TRBV5-8 to TRBJ2-6, with unresolved D. CDR3 length: 17 residues. Germline V gene data show CDR1 as SGHTS and CDR2 as YDEGEE. V lost 0 bases to trimming and J lost 0 bases, with 10 bases between them.

The CDR3 DNA reads as TGTGCCAGCTCACTAAACCGGGACAGGGGCGGCTACACCTTC. This sequence encodes CASSLNRDRGGYTF. The gene calls are TRBV18 and TRBJ1-2; 10 bases agree with TRBD1. Germline values: CDR1 KGHSH, CDR2 LQKENI. V was pared by 4 bases and J by 8 bases, with 7 bases of the junction left unmatched. There are 14 residues in the CDR3.

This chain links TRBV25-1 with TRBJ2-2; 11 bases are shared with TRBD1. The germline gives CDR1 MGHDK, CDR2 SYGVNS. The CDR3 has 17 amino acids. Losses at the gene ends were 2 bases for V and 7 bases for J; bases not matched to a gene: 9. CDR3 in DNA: TGTGCCAGCAGTGAAGAAAGGACAGGGGGCTTGTACGGGGAGCTGTTTTTT. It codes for CASSEERTGGLYGELFF.

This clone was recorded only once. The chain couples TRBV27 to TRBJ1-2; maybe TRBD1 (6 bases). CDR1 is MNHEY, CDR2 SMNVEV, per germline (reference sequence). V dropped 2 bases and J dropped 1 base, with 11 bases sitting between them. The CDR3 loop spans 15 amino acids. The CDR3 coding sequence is TGTGCCAGCAGTTTAGGGGGCAGCTTTAACTATGGCTACACCTTC. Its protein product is CASSLGGSFNYGYTF.

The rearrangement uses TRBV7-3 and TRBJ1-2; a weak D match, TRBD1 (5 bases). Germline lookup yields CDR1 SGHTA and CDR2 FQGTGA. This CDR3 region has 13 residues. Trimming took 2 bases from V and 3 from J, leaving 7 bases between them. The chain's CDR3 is CASSLGDYYGYTF. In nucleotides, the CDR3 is TGTGCCAGCAGCTTAGGGGACTACTATGGCTACACCTTC.